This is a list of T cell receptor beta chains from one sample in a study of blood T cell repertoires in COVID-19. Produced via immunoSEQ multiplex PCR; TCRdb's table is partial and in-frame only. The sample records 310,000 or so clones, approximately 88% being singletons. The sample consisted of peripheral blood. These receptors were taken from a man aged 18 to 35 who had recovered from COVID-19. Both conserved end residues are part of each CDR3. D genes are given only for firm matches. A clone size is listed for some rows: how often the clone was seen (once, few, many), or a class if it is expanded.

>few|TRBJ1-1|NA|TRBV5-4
TGTGCCAGCAGCTTCGAGATGAACACTGAAGCTTTCTTT
CASSFEMNTEAFF
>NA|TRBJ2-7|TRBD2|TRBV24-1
TGTGCCACCCACCCGACTAGCGGGGAAAACTACGAGCAGTACTTC
CATHPTSGENYEQYF
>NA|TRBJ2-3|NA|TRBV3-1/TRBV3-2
TGTGCCAGCAGCCACCAGGCAGATACGCAGTATTTT
CASSHQADTQYF
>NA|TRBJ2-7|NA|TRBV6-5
TGTGCCAGTTCCTTCGGGGGGACAAACTCCTACGAGCAGTACTTC
CASSFGGTNSYEQYF
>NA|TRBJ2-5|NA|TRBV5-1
TGCGCCAGCTCTCCGGGGATCCAAGAGACCCAGTACTTC
CASSPGIQETQYF
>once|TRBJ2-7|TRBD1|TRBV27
TGTGCCAGCAGTTGGGGACAGGGATCCTACGAGCAGTACTTC
CASSWGQGSYEQYF
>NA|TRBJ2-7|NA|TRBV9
TGTGCCAGCAGCGACAGCACCTACGAGCAGTACTTC
CASSDSTYEQYF
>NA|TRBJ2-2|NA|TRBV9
TGTGCCAGCAGCGTCCCTACCGTCGCGGGTAACACCGGGGAGCTGTTTTTT
CASSVPTVAGNTGELFF
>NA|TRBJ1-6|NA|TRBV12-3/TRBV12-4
TGTGCCATTCAGGACAGATATAATTCACCCCTCCACTTT
CAIQDRYNSPLHF
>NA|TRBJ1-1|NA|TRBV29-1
TGCAGCGTTGAGGTCGGACAGCTGAACACTGAAGCTTTCTTT
CSVEVGQLNTEAFF
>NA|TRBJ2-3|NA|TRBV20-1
TGCAGTGCTAGTGTCCCCCACACAGATACGCAGTATTTT
CSASVPHTDTQYF
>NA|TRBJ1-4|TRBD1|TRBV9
TGTGCCAGCAGCGTAGGACAGGGGTCTGAAAAACTGTTTTTT
CASSVGQGSEKLFF
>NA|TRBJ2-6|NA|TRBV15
TGTGCCACCAGCAGGTACACCGGGACTGGATACTCTGGGGCCAACGTCCTGACTTTC
CATSRYTGTGYSGANVLTF
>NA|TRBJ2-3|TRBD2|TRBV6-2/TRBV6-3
TGTGCCAGCAGTTACTCGACAGCGGGAACAGATACGCAGTATTTT
CASSYSTAGTDTQYF
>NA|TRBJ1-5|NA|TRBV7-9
TGTGCCAGCAGCCCAACAGTGACCAATCAGCCCCAGCATTTT
CASSPTVTNQPQHF
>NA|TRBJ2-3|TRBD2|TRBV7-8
TGTGCCAGCGGGCCGAGGCTAGCGGGAGCAGATACGCAGTATTTT
CASGPRLAGADTQYF
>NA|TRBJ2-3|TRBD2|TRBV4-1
TGCGCCAGCAGCCAAGGGGTTGTGGCGGGGGGGAGCACAGATACGCAGTATTTT
CASSQGVVAGGSTDTQYF
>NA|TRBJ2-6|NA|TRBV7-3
TGTGCCAGCAGCTTAATCGGATCGACAGTTAGCTCTGGGGCCAACGTCCTGACTTTC
CASSLIGSTVSSGANVLTF
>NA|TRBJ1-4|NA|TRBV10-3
TGTGCCACCAAGACAGTCTCTAATGAAAAACTGTTTTTT
CATKTVSNEKLFF
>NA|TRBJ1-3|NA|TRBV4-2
TGTGCCAGCAGGCAATCTCTGGGAAACACCATATATTTT
CASRQSLGNTIYF
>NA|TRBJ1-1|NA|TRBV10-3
TGTGCCATCAGGGAACGGGGGGGAGACACTGAAGCTTTCTTT
CAIRERGGDTEAFF
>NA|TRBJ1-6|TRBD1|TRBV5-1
TGCGCCAGCAGCTTGGAGCCAGGGGGCGATAATTCACCCCTCCACTTT
CASSLEPGGDNSPLHF
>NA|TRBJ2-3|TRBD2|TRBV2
TGTGCCAGCAGCTCGTCGGGGGGGCCAGATACGCAGTATTTT
CASSSSGGPDTQYF
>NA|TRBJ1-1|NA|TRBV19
TGTGCCAGCCGGGGGGGACACTTCAACACTGAAGCTTTCTTT
CASRGGHFNTEAFF
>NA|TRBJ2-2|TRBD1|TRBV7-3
TGTGCCAGCAGCTTAACCCCGGGACAGGGAACCGGGGAGCTGTTTTTT
CASSLTPGQGTGELFF
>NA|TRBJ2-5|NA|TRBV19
TGTGCCAGTAGTATACAGGGGGGACAAGAGACCCAGTACTTC
CASSIQGGQETQYF
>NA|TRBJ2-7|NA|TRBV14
TGTGCCAGCAGCCACGCGTTACTCTCCTACGAGCAGTACTTC
CASSHALLSYEQYF
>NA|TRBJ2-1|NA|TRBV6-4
TGTGCCAGCAGTGACGCGGGGAATGAGCAGTTCTTC
CASSDAGNEQFF
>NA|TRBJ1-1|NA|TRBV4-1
TGCGCCAGCAGCCAAGCGGGGTTTCACACTGAAGCTTTCTTT
CASSQAGFHTEAFF
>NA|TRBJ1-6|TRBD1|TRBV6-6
TGTGCCAGCTCTTGGACAGGGGATCGGTCACCCCTCCACTTT
CASSWTGDRSPLHF
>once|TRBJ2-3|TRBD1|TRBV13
TGTGCCAGCAGCTCTTACGGGACAGGAGATACAGATACGCAGTATTTT
CASSSYGTGDTDTQYF
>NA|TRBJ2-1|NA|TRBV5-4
TGTGCCAGCAGCTTGTTAGGGAGCTCCTACAATGAGCAGTTCTTC
CASSLLGSSYNEQFF
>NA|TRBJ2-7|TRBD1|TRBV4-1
TGCGCCAGCAGCCACGGACAGGGAATATCATCGGCGGGCTACGAGCAGTACTTC
CASSHGQGISSAGYEQYF
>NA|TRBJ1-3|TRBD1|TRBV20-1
TGCAGTGCTAGTACAGGGGGCAATGGAAACACCATATATTTT
CSASTGGNGNTIYF
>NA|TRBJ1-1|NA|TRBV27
TGTGCCAGCAGGGGGGGGCTGGAAGCTTTCTTT
CASRGGLEAFF
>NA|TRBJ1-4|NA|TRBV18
TGTGCCAGCACAACAGACCCCCCAAATGAAAAACTGTTTTTT
CASTTDPPNEKLFF
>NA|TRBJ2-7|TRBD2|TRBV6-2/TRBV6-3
TGTGCCAGCAGTTACGTCCCGGGACTAGATAACGAGCAGTACTTC
CASSYVPGLDNEQYF
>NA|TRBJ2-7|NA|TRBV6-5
TGTGCCAGCAGTTACTTTGCGGGGCCCTACGAGCAGTACTTC
CASSYFAGPYEQYF
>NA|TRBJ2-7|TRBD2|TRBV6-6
TGTGCCAGCAGAGACGGGGCTAGCGGGAGGGGCGAGCAGTACTTC
CASRDGASGRGEQYF
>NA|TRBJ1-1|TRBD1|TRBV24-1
TGTGCCACCAGTGCCACAGGGGAAAGGGCTTTCTTT
CATSATGERAFF
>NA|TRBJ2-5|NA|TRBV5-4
TGTGCCAGCAGCTTGCCGTCCAGGGAGACCCAGTACTTC
CASSLPSRETQYF
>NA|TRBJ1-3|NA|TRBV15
TGTGCCACCAGCAGAGACCTCCTCGCGGGAAACACCATATATTTT
CATSRDLLAGNTIYF
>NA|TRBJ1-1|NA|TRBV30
TGTGCCTGGGATGACTCGAACACTGAAGCTTTCTTT
CAWDDSNTEAFF
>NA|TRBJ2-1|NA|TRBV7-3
TGTGCCAGCAGCTTAAGGCAGGCGCAACCTTACAATGAGCAGTTCTTC
CASSLRQAQPYNEQFF
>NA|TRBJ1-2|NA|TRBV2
TGTGCCAGCAGTGTCGGTTCAGGGTACGTCTATGGCTACACCTTC
CASSVGSGYVYGYTF
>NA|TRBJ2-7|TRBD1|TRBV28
TGTGCCAGCAGTTACGGGACAGAACCCCCCGAGCAGTACTTC
CASSYGTEPPEQYF
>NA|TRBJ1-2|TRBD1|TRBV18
TGTGCCAGCTCGCTGGGGACAGTCTCTAACTATGGCTACACCTTC
CASSLGTVSNYGYTF
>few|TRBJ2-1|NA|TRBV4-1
TGCGCCAGCAGCCACACTTACAATGAGCAGTTCTTC
CASSHTYNEQFF
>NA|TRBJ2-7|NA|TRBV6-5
TGTGCCAGCAGCCTTATTACAGGTTACTACGAGCAGTACTTC
CASSLITGYYEQYF
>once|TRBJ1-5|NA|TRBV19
TGTGCCAGTAGTATGAGGGGGGGGCTTAGCAATCAGCCCCAGCATTTT
CASSMRGGLSNQPQHF
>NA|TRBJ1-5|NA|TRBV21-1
TGTGCCAGGATAAATCGTGGAGGGGGCTCCAGCAATCAGCCCCAGCATTTT
CARINRGGGSSNQPQHF
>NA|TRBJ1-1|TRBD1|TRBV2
TGTGCCAGCAGTGAGGACAGGGGGCCAGGTGAAGCTTTCTTT
CASSEDRGPGEAFF
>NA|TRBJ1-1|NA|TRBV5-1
TGCGCCAGCGGCCCATCGAACACTGAAGCTTTCTTT
CASGPSNTEAFF
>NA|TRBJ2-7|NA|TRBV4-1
TGCGCCAGCAGCCTATACAGGGACTACGAGCAGTACTTC
CASSLYRDYEQYF
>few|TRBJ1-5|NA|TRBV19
TGTGCCAGTACCACCGCGGACAGATACCTTTATCAGCCCCAGCATTTT
CASTTADRYLYQPQHF
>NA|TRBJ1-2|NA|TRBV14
TGTGCCAGCAGCCAAGCCGGGACAAGTAATGGCTACACCTTC
CASSQAGTSNGYTF
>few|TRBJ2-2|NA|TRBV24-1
TGTGCCACCGGGGCTGACACCGGGGAGCTGTTTTTT
CATGADTGELFF
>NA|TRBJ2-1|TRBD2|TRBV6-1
TGTGCCAGCAGTGAAAAGGCTAGCGGGGCCCGGGGGGGGTTCTTC
CASSEKASGARGGFF
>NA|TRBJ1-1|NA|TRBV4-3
TGCGCCAGCAGCCAAGATAACGGAGGGGCGCGCACTGAAGCTTTCTTT
CASSQDNGGARTEAFF